A selection of T cell receptor beta chains follows, all from one sample in a study of blood T cell repertoires in COVID-19. Here immunoSEQ multiplex PCR was the method, and the copy in TCRdb shows in-frame clones only, minus some. Among roughly 200,000 clones listed, about 87% were seen once. Sequencing was performed on PBMCs or T cells enriched from blood (not recorded which). Every receptor here comes from a young man who had recovered from COVID-19. Both conserved end residues are part of each CDR3. A D gene is named only where the DNA matches it firmly. Size values are once, few and many counts, or a class for expanded clones, and some rows have none.

V: TRBV10-3; size: NA; J: TRBJ2-7; D: TRBD1; DNA: TGTGCCATCAGTGAGTCGGGACAGGGGGCCGACGAGCAGTACTTC; CDR3: CAISESGQGADEQYF
V: TRBV10-3; size: NA; J: TRBJ2-2; D: TRBD2; DNA: TGTGCCATCAGTCATGGACTAGCGGGGGTCGATGGCACCGGGGAGCTGTTTTTT; CDR3: CAISHGLAGVDGTGELFF
V: TRBV19; size: NA; J: TRBJ1-5; D: NA; DNA: TGTGCCAGTAGTATCCGGAGAAGCAATCAGCCCCAGCATTTT; CDR3: CASSIRRSNQPQHF
V: TRBV7-2; size: NA; J: TRBJ2-2; D: NA; DNA: TGTGCCAGCAGCTTAGGGGGGCTGGGCACCGGGGAGCTGTTTTTT; CDR3: CASSLGGLGTGELFF
V: TRBV28; size: NA; J: TRBJ2-1; D: NA; DNA: TGTGCCAGCAGTTACCGGAATGAGCAGTTCTTC; CDR3: CASSYRNEQFF
V: TRBV15; size: many; J: TRBJ1-6; D: NA; DNA: TGTGCCACCAGCAGAGATCGGGGAGAGAAAGGCTATAATTCACCCCTCCACTTT; CDR3: CATSRDRGEKGYNSPLHF
V: TRBV28; size: NA; J: TRBJ2-5; D: NA; DNA: TGTGCCAGCAGTCAGGCCCTGTACCAAGAGACCCAGTACTTC; CDR3: CASSQALYQETQYF
V: TRBV7-9; size: NA; J: TRBJ2-7; D: NA; DNA: TGTGCCAGCAGCCTGGGCCATGAGGGACATCACTCCTACGAGCAGTACTTC; CDR3: CASSLGHEGHHSYEQYF
V: TRBV7-2; size: few; J: TRBJ1-5; D: NA; DNA: TGTGCCAGCAGCGAAAAGGTCGCAGGGGCGCTGATTCAGCCCCAGCATTTT; CDR3: CASSEKVAGALIQPQHF
V: TRBV2; size: NA; J: TRBJ1-2; D: NA; DNA: TGTGCCAGCAGTGATGGGCAGGGCGATTATGGCTACACCTTC; CDR3: CASSDGQGDYGYTF
V: TRBV23-1; size: once; J: TRBJ2-2; D: TRBD1; DNA: TGCGCCAGCAGGCCTGAAACAGGGGGCGCGGCCGGGGAGCTGTTTTTT; CDR3: CASRPETGGAAGELFF
V: TRBV5-1; size: NA; J: TRBJ2-7; D: NA; DNA: TGCGCCAGCAGCTTGAGCCTATCGACAGGTTCCTACGAGCAGTACTTC; CDR3: CASSLSLSTGSYEQYF
V: TRBV9; size: NA; J: TRBJ2-1; D: TRBD2; DNA: TGTGCCAGCAGGGGGACTAGCGGGAGAGAAGGGTACAATGAGCAGTTCTTC; CDR3: CASRGTSGREGYNEQFF
V: TRBV4-3; size: NA; J: TRBJ1-4; D: NA; DNA: TGCGCTAGCAGCCAAGGGCGGCGGAGTAATGAAAAACTGTTTTTT; CDR3: CASSQGRRSNEKLFF
V: TRBV11-2; size: NA; J: TRBJ2-1; D: NA; DNA: TGTGCCAGCAGCTTAGATCCGAGCCTGTCCTACAATGAGCAGTTCTTC; CDR3: CASSLDPSLSYNEQFF
V: TRBV5-4; size: once; J: TRBJ1-6; D: NA; DNA: TGTGCCAGCAGCTTAGGGGAGAGGGGGAATTCACCCCTCCACTTT; CDR3: CASSLGERGNSPLHF
V: TRBV19; size: NA; J: TRBJ2-7; D: TRBD2; DNA: TGTGCCAGTAGTTTCCGACTAGCGGGGGGCTCCTACGAGCAGTACTTC; CDR3: CASSFRLAGGSYEQYF
V: TRBV27; size: NA; J: TRBJ1-1; D: TRBD1; DNA: TGTGCCAGCAGTTTGAAAGGGACAGCAGCAATCATGAACACTGAAGCTTTCTTT; CDR3: CASSLKGTAAIMNTEAFF
V: TRBV3-1/TRBV3-2; size: few; J: TRBJ2-7; D: TRBD1; DNA: TGTGCCAGCAGCCAAGATCAACCTTGGACAGGGTTCGGCTACGAGCAGTACTTC; CDR3: CASSQDQPWTGFGYEQYF
V: TRBV5-1; size: NA; J: TRBJ1-1; D: TRBD1; DNA: TGCGCCAGCAGCTTGGGGACAGGGGGGTTAGAGGAAGCTTTCTTT; CDR3: CASSLGTGGLEEAFF
V: TRBV11-2; size: once; J: TRBJ1-2; D: TRBD1; DNA: TGTGCCAGCAGCTCCCTCGGTATCCGGGACAGGGGCAACTATGGCTACACCTTC; CDR3: CASSSLGIRDRGNYGYTF
V: TRBV4-2; size: NA; J: TRBJ2-4; D: NA; DNA: TGTGCCAGCAGCCCTCTAAGGGAGGGGGAGGCCAAAAACATTCAGTACTTC; CDR3: CASSPLREGEAKNIQYF
V: TRBV27; size: NA; J: TRBJ2-3; D: TRBD1; DNA: TGTGCCAGCAGTTTATACGGGACAGGTTACCGCACAGATACGCAGTATTTT; CDR3: CASSLYGTGYRTDTQYF
V: TRBV18; size: NA; J: TRBJ2-5; D: TRBD2; DNA: TGTGCCAGCTCACTCTCTCCTCCCGGGACTAGCGGAATTTTGAGGGAGACCCAGTACTTC; CDR3: CASSLSPPGTSGILRETQYF
V: TRBV3-1/TRBV3-2; size: NA; J: TRBJ1-3; D: TRBD1; DNA: TGTGCCAGCAGCTTCAGGACAGGGGGAGGTGGAAACACCATATATTTT; CDR3: CASSFRTGGGGNTIYF
V: TRBV30; size: NA; J: TRBJ2-2; D: NA; DNA: TGTGCCTGGAGCGGGACTAACACCGGGGAGCTGTTTTTT; CDR3: CAWSGTNTGELFF